Described below is a single T cell receptor (beta chain) sequence and its context. Its antigen is unknown. An end of the junction does not agree with germline; a read error may underlie this. Germline V lookup: CDR1 MDHEN, CDR2 SYDVKM. CDR3 length: 10 amino acids. This sample stems from a study of tumor-infiltrating lymphocytes in primary liver carcinoma. General observations from the study: Relative to blood, tumors carried a significantly larger fraction of the repertoire in their top 250 clones (p = 0.039).

Researchers generated TCR beta cDNA from around 0.55 ug of total RNA, relying on a constant-region primer. For TCR beta, libraries were produced by three nested multiplex PCR rounds using slightly modified ARM-PCR. The first two PCR rounds, approximately 10 cycles each, used TRBV1-TRBV30 forward primers and a C-beta reverse primer. TCRdb called the multiplex PCR reads again in MiXCR, with one record for every CDR3 protein. The table has about 54,000 distinct CDR3 sequences, about 80% seen once. Investigators took RNA and DNA out together from roughly 20-30 mg of unsorted bulk tissue. Patients had primary liver carcinoma treated by surgical resection.

This sequence joins TRBV28 and TRBJ1-5; D is ambiguous. Input material: liver tumor tissue from sampling region 2. The sample's subset: tumor region T2, inferior pole. The TCR originated in a man in his forties with primary liver carcinoma and hepatitis B virus infection. This chain's CDR3 is CAGSNQPQHF. The CDR3 nucleotides are TGTGCCGGCAGCAATCAACCCCAGCATTTT.